This T cell receptor beta chain comes out of a study of CD8 T cells in ankylosing spondylitis. TCRdb re-analysed the 5' RACE reads in MiXCR, keeping a single row per CDR3 protein. The sample has about 150,000 distinct CDR3 sequences, 40% to 50% seen once. The V end lost 0 bases, the J end lost 0 bases, and 12 bases lay between the germline ends. Germline assignment: CDR1 SGHKS and CDR2 YYEKEE (reference sequence). This CDR3 is 16 amino acids long. This chain uses TRBV5-5 with TRBJ1-1; TRBD1 might be the D (5 bases). Sequenced input: synovial fluid, either unsorted or a sorted T cell fraction (not recorded which). The sequence was collected from a male donor with ankylosing spondylitis. The CDR3 here is CASSLELGHLNTEAFF. In DNA, the CDR3 is TGTGCCAGCAGCTTGGAGTTAGGACACCTGAACACTGAAGCTTTCTTT.